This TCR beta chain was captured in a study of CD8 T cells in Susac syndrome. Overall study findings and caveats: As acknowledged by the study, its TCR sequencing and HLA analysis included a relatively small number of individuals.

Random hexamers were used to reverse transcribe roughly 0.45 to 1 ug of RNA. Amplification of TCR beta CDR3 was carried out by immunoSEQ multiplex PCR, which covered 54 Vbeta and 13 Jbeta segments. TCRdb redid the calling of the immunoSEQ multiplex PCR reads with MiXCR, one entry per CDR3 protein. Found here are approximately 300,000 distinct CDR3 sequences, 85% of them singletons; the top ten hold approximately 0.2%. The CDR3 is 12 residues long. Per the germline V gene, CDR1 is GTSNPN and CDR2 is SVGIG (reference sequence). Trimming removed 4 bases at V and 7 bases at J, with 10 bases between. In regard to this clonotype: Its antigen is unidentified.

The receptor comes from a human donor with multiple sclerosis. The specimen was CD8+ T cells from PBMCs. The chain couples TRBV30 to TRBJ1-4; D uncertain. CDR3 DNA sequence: TGTGCCTGGAACTTCTATGGTGAAAAACTGTTTTTT. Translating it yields CAWNFYGEKLFF.